This T cell receptor beta chain originates from a study of blood T cell repertoires in COVID-19. Study information: Sample material is recorded as cDNA or gDNA derived from T cells, B-cell-depleted T cells, or PBMCs.

Germline CDR1 and CDR2: MNHNY and SVGAGI (reference sequence). This CDR3 has 15 residues. Trimming took 4 bases from V and 6 from J; bases not matched to a gene: 6. Libraries were prepared by immunoSEQ multiplex PCR; TCRdb keeps only in-frame clonotypes and omits some of them. The table includes about 120,000 clones, approximately 85% detected once. The TCR was taken from a man older than 75 with active or convalescent COVID-19. V and J are TRBV6-6 and TRBJ1-1; 12 positions match TRBD1. The sequenced sample consisted of peripheral blood. As DNA, the CDR3 is TGTGCCAGCAGTTTGGGACAGGGGGCGGTCGCTGAAGCTTTCTTT. Translated: CASSLGQGAVAEAFF.